The T cell receptor (beta chain) described here comes from a study of T cells in Graves' hyperthyroidism and ophthalmopathy. Hyperthyroidism of Graves' type that showed no ophthalmopathy progression within 18 months was stable. The study left out patients who had uncontrolled infection, other autoimmune disease, pregnancy or lactation. Thyroid ultrasound, orbital computed tomography, clinical symptoms, and serum thyroxine and TRAb underpinned diagnoses. On this clonotype: Its antigen is not known.

Using RNA transcripts as the source, TCR beta CDR3 regions were amplified. A first-round RT-PCR of the TCR CDR3 used the HTBI primer set. TCRdb redid the calling of the multiplex PCR reads with MiXCR, one entry per CDR3 protein. The sample has about 620,000 distinct CDR3 sequences; roughly 16% are singletons. Whole-study findings and limits: Blood also showed most of the thyroid clonotypes that were expanded above 0.001.

V was pared by 10 bases and J by 5 bases, with 18 bases between. The germline gives CDR1 MNHEY, CDR2 SVGEGT. The CDR3 has 13 amino acids. This TCR derives from a woman aged 25-40 years with Graves' hyperthyroidism. The specimen was blood. This chain joins TRBV6-2 or TRBV6-3 and TRBJ2-7; either TRBD1 or TRBD2 may supply D (5 bases each). As DNA, the CDR3 is TGTGCCATTGCCCCGGGGCAGGGCAACGAGCAGTACTTC. Protein: CAIAPGQGNEQYF.